Following are 7 T cell receptor beta chains from one sample sequenced in a study of T cells in Graves' hyperthyroidism and ophthalmopathy. Amplification of TCR beta CDR3 regions used RNA as the template. TCR CDR3 underwent first-round RT-PCR with the HTBI primer set. From the multiplex PCR reads, TCRdb called clonotypes with MiXCR, one entry per CDR3 protein. The repertoire includes a few hundred thousand distinct CDR3 sequences, roughly an eighth of them detected once, and 34% sits in the top ten. The sample taken for sequencing was blood. The origin of the receptors is a woman in her 40s with Graves' ophthalmopathy.

The table lists this clonotype with a count of one. This chain joins TRBV6-2 or TRBV6-3 and TRBJ1-2; 9 bases line up with TRBD1. The CDR3 loop spans 14 amino acids. Germline loops: CDR1 MNHEY, CDR2 SVGEGT. Losses at the gene ends were 6 bases for V and 4 bases for J; bases not matched to a gene: 6. The CDR3 nucleotides are TGTGCCAGCAGATCAACAGGGGGCACCTATGGCTACACCTTC. Its translation is CASRSTGGTYGYTF.

The chain carries TRBV10-3 and TRBJ2-5; 9 bases agree with TRBD1. V was clipped by 2 bases and J by 4 bases; unmatched bases: 5. CDR1 and CDR2 from the germline V gene are ENHRY and SYGVKD. The CDR3 length is 15 residues. The CDR3 spells CAISEMRTGVETQYF. The CDR3 nucleotides are TGTGCCATCAGTGAGATGCGGACAGGGGTAGAGACCCAGTACTTC.

This clonotype was seen only a few times. The V call is TRBV5-1, the J call TRBJ1-2; 8 bases map to TRBD1. The length of the CDR3 is 16 residues. The V gene's germline CDR1 is SGHRS and CDR2 YFSETQ. V trimming: 2 bases; J trimming: 6 bases; junction bases outside the gene matches: 12. Here the CDR3 DNA reads TGCGCCAGCAGCTTCGACAGGGGTCCTTCTACTGATGGCTACACCTTC. The encoded protein is CASSFDRGPSTDGYTF. Drawing the rest from reference TRBV5-1 and TRBJ1-2, the complete variable domain is KAGVTQTPRYLIKTRGQQVTLSCSPISGHRSVSWYQQTPGQGLQFLFEYFSETQRNKGNFPGRFSGRQFSNSRSEMNVSTLELGDSALYLCASSFDRGPSTDGYTFGSGTRLTVV.

The genes are TRBV7-9 and TRBJ2-1; the D is unclear. Trimming shortened V by 3 bases and J by 7 bases, and 13 bases separated the two germline ends. The CDR3 runs 14 residues. The germline V gene encodes CDR1 SEHNR and CDR2 FQNEAQ (reference sequence). The CDR3 sequence: CASSFSTSGNEQFF. In nucleotides, the CDR3 is TGTGCCAGCAGCTTTTCCACCTCTGGAAATGAGCAGTTCTTC.

This clonotype was detected a few times. This chain links TRBV20-1 with TRBJ2-7; TRBD2 is a possible D gene (6 bases). Germline CDR1 DFQATT, CDR2 SNEGSKA (reference sequence). The CDR3 length is 16 residues. The V and J ends lost 0 bases and 3 bases respectively, with 18 bases between them. In DNA form, the CDR3 reads TGCAGTGCTAGAGAGGGTGGCGGGATGGGTCTCTACGAGCAGTACTTC. It translates to CSAREGGGMGLYEQYF.

This clonotype has more than one count but fewer than ten. The V call is TRBV19, the J call TRBJ2-5; 15 bases line up with TRBD2. J lost 7 bases, V lost 5 bases, and 8 bases had no gene match. CDR1 and CDR2 (germline): LNHDA, SQIVND (reference sequence). The CDR3 is 16 amino acids. The CDR3 DNA sequence: TGTGCCAGTAGTTCGGGACTAGCGGGAGGACTCACGACCCAGTACTTC. Encoded protein: CASSSGLAGGLTTQYF.

The chain links TRBV20-1 to TRBJ2-1, with 10 bases matching TRBD2. Germline V gene sequence: CDR1 DFQATT, CDR2 SNEGSKA (reference sequence). The CDR3 loop spans 15 amino acids. Trimming cost V 5 bases and J 7 bases; bases outside gene matches: 11. The CDR3 DNA reads as TGCAGTGCTTCCGTCAGCGGGAGGGCCGATAATGAGCAGTTCTTC. This sequence encodes CSASVSGRADNEQFF.